The T cell receptor (beta chain) under discussion was sequenced for a study of cytomegalovirus exposure and HLA in healthy donors. Assay used: immunoSEQ multiplex PCR; TCRdb lists only in-frame clones, some missing. This sample carries about 170,000 clones, approximately 96% of them seen once, and the ten largest clones take approximately 0.97%. In the case of this clone: Antigen: not known. Its ends do not fully match the called genes, so a read error is possible.

This CDR3 spans 14 amino acids. Germline V gives CDR1 SGDLS, CDR2 YYNGEE. Regarding the study as a whole: Listed as cytomegalovirus-associated were over 150 TCR beta chains.

The sequenced sample was PBMCs. The V gene is TRBV9, the J gene TRBJ2-7; 9 nucleotides agree with TRBD1. This receptor was identified in a woman aged 18-30 years in good health and CMV-seronegative. CDR3 sequence: CASSRTGGSYGQYF. The CDR3 DNA reads as TGTGCCAGCAGCCGCACAGGGGGCTCGTACGGGCAGTACTTC.